A selection of T cell receptor beta chains follows, all from one sample in a study of chemoradiotherapy in HPV16-positive cancers. TCRdb's copy holds only in-frame clones and misses some; the assay was immunoSEQ multiplex PCR. The sample records about 30,000 clones, roughly nine tenths being singletons. Sequenced material: blood, taken from a patient who underwent chemoradiotherapy. Receptors were obtained from a human donor with HPV-associated anogenital cancer. Each CDR3 is given with its conserved first and last residue. Each record gives: D gene, V gene, clone size, J gene, CDR3 protein, CDR3 DNA. The D gene is left open where the match is weak. The size of a clone is reported for some rows only, either as once, few or many, or as a class for expanded clones.

>TRBD2|TRBV18|NA|TRBJ2-7
CASSPGLAGASHEQYF
TGTGCCAGCTCCCCGGGACTAGCGGGAGCATCCCACGAGCAGTACTTC
>NA|TRBV7-2|once|TRBJ2-7
CASSSYLRSYEQYF
TGTGCCAGCAGCTCCTACCTCAGGTCCTACGAGCAGTACTTC
>TRBD2|TRBV5-1|NA|TRBJ2-2
CASSLSGTGGPHFGELFF
TGCGCCAGCAGCTTGAGTGGGACGGGAGGGCCCCACTTCGGGGAGCTGTTTTTT
>TRBD2|TRBV9|NA|TRBJ2-7
CASSVGLAGSWEQYF
TGTGCCAGCAGCGTAGGACTAGCGGGGTCGTGGGAGCAGTACTTC
>TRBD2|TRBV7-2|NA|TRBJ2-5
CASSSRLAGGSPSKTQYF
TGTGCCAGCAGCTCGAGACTAGCGGGGGGTTCCCCCTCGAAGACCCAGTACTTC
>NA|TRBV11-1|NA|TRBJ2-5
CASSLGGSQETQYF
TGTGCCAGCAGCTTGGGGGGATCCCAAGAGACCCAGTACTTC
>TRBD2|TRBV15|NA|TRBJ2-5
CATSRDSGGAETQYF
TGTGCCACCAGCAGAGATAGCGGGGGGGCTGAGACCCAGTACTTC
>NA|TRBV30|NA|TRBJ2-3
CAWSALSSTDTQYF
TGTGCCTGGAGTGCATTATCTAGCACAGATACGCAGTATTTT
>TRBD1|TRBV6-5|NA|TRBJ2-7
CASSYRDRGFSYEQYF
TGTGCCAGCAGTTACCGGGACAGGGGGTTCTCCTACGAGCAGTACTTC
>NA|TRBV4-2|NA|TRBJ2-3
CASSQIHGTNTDTQYF
TGTGCCAGCAGCCAAATCCACGGAACTAACACAGATACGCAGTATTTT
>TRBD1|TRBV7-9|NA|TRBJ2-5
CASSSLPTGVGETQYF
TGTGCCAGCAGCTCTCTACCGACAGGGGTTGGCGAGACCCAGTACTTC
>NA|TRBV5-6|NA|TRBJ1-4
CASSSTVLSDSTNEKLFF
TGTGCCAGCAGCAGTACAGTCCTGAGCGATTCAACTAATGAAAAACTGTTTTTT